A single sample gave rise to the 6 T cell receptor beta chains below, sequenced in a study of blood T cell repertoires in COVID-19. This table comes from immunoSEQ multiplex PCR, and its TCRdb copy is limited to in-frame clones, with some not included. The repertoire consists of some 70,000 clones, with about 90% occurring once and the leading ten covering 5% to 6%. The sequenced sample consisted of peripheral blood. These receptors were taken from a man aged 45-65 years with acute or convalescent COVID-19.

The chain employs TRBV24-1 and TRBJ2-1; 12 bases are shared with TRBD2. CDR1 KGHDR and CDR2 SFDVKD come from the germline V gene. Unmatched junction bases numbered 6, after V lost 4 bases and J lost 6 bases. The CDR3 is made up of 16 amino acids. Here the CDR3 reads CATSDPLAGGSNEQFF. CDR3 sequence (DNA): TGTGCCACCAGTGACCCACTAGCGGGAGGCTCCAATGAGCAGTTCTTC.

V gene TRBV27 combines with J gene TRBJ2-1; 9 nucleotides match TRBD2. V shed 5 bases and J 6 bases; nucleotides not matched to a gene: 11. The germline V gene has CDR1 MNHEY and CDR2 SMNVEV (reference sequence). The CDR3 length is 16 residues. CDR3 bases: TGTGCCAGCAGTCCCTCCTTCCGCGGGAGGGCCAATGAGCAGTTCTTC. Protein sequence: CASSPSFRGRANEQFF.

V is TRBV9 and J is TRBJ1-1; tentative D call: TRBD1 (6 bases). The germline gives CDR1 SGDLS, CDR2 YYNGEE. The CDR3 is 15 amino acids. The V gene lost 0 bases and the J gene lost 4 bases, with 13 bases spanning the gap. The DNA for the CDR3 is TGTGCCAGCAGCGTAGATCCCCGCAGGGGCACTGAAGCTTTCTTT. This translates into CASSVDPRRGTEAFF.

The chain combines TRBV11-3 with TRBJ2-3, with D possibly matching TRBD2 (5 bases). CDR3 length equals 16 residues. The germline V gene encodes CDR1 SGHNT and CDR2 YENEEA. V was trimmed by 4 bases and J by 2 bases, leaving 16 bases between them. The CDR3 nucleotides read TGTGCCAGCAGCTCTTACTCGGGATCCTTCACAGATACGCAGTATTTT. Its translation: CASSSYSGSFTDTQYF.

CDR3 coding DNA: TGTGCCAGCAGCACTACTAGCGGAGGCTATACGCAGTATTTT. Its translation is CASSTTSGGYTQYF. This rearrangement joins TRBV5-6 to TRBJ2-3; TRBD2 matches 8 bases. This CDR3 has 14 amino acids. J was trimmed by 7 bases and V by 4 bases; bases with no gene match: 8. CDR1 is SGHDT, CDR2 YYEEEE, per germline. The whole variable domain, remainder taken from reference TRBV5-6 and TRBJ2-3, is DAGVTQSPTHLIKTRGQQVTLRCSPKSGHDTVSWYQQALGQGPQFIFQYYEEEERQRGNFPDRFSGHQFPNYSSELNVNALLLGDSALYLCASSTTSGGYTQYFGPGTRLTVL.

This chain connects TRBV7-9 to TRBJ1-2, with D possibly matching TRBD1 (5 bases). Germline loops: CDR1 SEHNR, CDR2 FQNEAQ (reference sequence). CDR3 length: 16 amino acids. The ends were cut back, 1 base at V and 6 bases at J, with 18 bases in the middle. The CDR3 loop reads CASSLDSSLRGNGYTF. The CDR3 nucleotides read TGTGCCAGCAGCTTAGATTCCTCATTAAGGGGAAATGGCTACACCTTC.